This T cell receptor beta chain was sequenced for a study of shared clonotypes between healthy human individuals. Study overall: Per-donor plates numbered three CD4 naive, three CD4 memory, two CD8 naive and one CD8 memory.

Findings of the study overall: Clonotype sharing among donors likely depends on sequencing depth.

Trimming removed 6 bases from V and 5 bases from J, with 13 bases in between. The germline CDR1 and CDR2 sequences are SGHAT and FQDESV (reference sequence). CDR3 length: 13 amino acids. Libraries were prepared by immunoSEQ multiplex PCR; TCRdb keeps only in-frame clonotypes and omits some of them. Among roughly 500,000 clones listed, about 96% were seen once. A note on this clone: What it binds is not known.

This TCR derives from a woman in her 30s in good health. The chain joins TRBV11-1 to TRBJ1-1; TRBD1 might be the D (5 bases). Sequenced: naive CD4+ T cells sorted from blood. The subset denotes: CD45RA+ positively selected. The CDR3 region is CASRPGLGTEAFF. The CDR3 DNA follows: TGTGCCAGCAGGCCGGGGCTTGGGACTGAAGCTTTCTTT.